This paragraph reports one T cell receptor (beta chain). Repertoires were generated with immunoSEQ multiplex PCR, while TCRdb's copy carries only in-frame clones and drops some. The sample carries about 59,000 clones, around 80% recorded once. This specimen comes from a study of blood T cell repertoires in COVID-19. CDR1 is KGHDR, CDR2 SFDVKD, per germline. After removal of 3 bases from V and 2 bases from J, the junction contained 9 bases not matched to a gene. This CDR3 spans 18 amino acids. This sequence joins TRBV24-1 and TRBJ1-4, with 9 positions matching TRBD1. Sequenced material: peripheral blood. The TCR originated in a man older than 75 with acute or convalescent COVID-19. This CDR3 reads CATSDRPGQGETNEKLFF. CDR3 bases: TGTGCCACCAGTGATCGTCCGGGACAGGGAGAGACTAATGAAAAACTGTTTTTT.